These 8 T cell receptor beta chains share one sample of origin, sequenced in a study of T cell responses to AZD1222 COVID-19 vaccine. Repertoires were generated with immunoSEQ multiplex PCR, while TCRdb's copy carries only in-frame clones and drops some. Altogether 94,000 or so clones are present, 80% to 90% being singletons, with the ten largest covering around 1.5%. The sequencing used peripheral blood, collected on day 0 of AZD1222 vaccination. All receptors come from an adult in good health.

The chain recombines TRBV30 with TRBJ2-3, with D perhaps TRBD1 or TRBD2 (5 bases each). CDR1 and CDR2 (germline): GTSNPN, SVGIG (reference sequence). This CDR3 is 14 amino acids long. V lost 1 base and J 0 bases, leaving 8 bases between the germline ends. CDR3 amino acids: CAWSGGDSTDTQYF. The CDR3 DNA sequence: TGTGCCTGGAGTGGAGGGGACAGCACAGATACGCAGTATTTT.

This chain joins TRBV6-2 or TRBV6-3 and TRBJ2-1; TRBD1 agrees at 7 bases. Unmatched junction bases numbered 2, after V lost 4 bases and J lost 5 bases. Germline assignment: CDR1 MNHEY and CDR2 SVGEGT. CDR3 length: 13 residues. As DNA, the CDR3 is TGTGCCAGCAGTTGGGGACAGAACAATGAGCAGTTCTTC. Protein sequence: CASSWGQNNEQFF.

The rearrangement links TRBV2 to TRBJ2-2; D perhaps matches TRBD2 (6 bases). The germline V and J ends were trimmed by 8 bases and 4 bases, with 8 bases remaining between them. Per germline, CDR1 SNHLY and CDR2 FYNNEI. This CDR3 spans 12 amino acids. The DNA of the CDR3 is TGTGCCAGCGGGGGGAGCACCGGGGAGCTGTTTTTT. Translating gives CASGGSTGELFF.

The chain combines TRBV28 with TRBJ1-4; D uncertain. The length of the CDR3 is 15 residues. V was pared by 3 bases and J by 0 bases, with 8 bases between. CDR1 is MDHEN, CDR2 SYDVKM, per germline. CDR3 amino acids: CASSLEGATNEKLFF. The CDR3 DNA reads as TGTGCCAGCAGTTTGGAGGGAGCAACTAATGAAAAACTGTTTTTT.

V gene TRBV6-1 combines with J gene TRBJ1-2, with D maybe TRBD1 (5 bases). The CDR3 has 14 residues. CDR1 is MNHNS, CDR2 SASEGT, per germline. Trimming left V 1 base short and J 4 bases short, with 10 bases between. CDR3 coding DNA: TGTGCCAGCAGTGAAGTGGGGACGTCCTATGGCTACACCTTC. This gives the protein CASSEVGTSYGYTF.

The chain links TRBV5-1 to TRBJ2-7; tentatively, D is TRBD1 (6 bases). The V end was cut by 0 bases, the J end by 3 bases, with 13 bases between. The germline V gene has CDR1 SGHRS and CDR2 YFSETQ. The CDR3 length is 15 residues. The CDR3 DNA reads as TGCGCCAGCAGCTTGGAGGCAGGCAGGGGCTACGAGCAGTACTTC. It is translated as CASSLEAGRGYEQYF.

This chain uses TRBV19 with TRBJ1-5, with D unclear. V was shortened by 3 bases and J by 3 bases, with 12 bases between the two germline ends. In germline, CDR1 is LNHDA, CDR2 SQIVND (reference sequence). The length of the CDR3 is 15 residues. CDR3 sequence reads: CASSIAAGDNQPQHF. The CDR3 DNA is TGTGCCAGTAGTATTGCGGCCGGAGACAATCAGCCCCAGCATTTT.

The V and J genes are TRBV5-4 and TRBJ2-5; 8 bases line up with TRBD1. Unmatched junction bases numbered 7, after V lost 5 bases and J lost 4 bases. Per germline, CDR1 SGHNT and CDR2 YYREEE (reference sequence). The CDR3 runs to 14 residues. The CDR3 nucleotides are TGTGCCAGCAGAACGGACAGGGCCGCAGAGACCCAGTACTTC. This translates into CASRTDRAAETQYF.